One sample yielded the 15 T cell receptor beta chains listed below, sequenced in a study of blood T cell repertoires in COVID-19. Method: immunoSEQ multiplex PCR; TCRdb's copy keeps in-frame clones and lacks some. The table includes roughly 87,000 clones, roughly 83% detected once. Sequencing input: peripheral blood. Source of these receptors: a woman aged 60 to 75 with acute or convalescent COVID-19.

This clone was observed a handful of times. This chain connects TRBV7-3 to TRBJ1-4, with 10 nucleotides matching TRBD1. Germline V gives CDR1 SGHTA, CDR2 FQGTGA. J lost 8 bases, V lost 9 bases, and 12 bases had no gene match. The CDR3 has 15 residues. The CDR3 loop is CARKDWDRGGEKLFF. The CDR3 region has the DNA TGTGCCAGAAAGGATTGGGACAGGGGAGGGGAAAAACTGTTTTTT.

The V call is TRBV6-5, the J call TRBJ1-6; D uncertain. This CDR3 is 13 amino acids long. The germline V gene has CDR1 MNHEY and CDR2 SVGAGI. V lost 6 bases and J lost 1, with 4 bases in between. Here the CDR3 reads CASRISYNSPLHF. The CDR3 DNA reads TGTGCCAGCAGAATATCCTATAATTCACCCCTCCACTTT.

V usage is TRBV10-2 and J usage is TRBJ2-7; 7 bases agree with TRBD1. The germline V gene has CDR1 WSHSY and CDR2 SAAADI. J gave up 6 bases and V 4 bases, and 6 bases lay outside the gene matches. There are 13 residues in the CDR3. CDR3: CASSVTGAGEQYF. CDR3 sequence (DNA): TGCGCCAGCAGTGTTACAGGGGCGGGCGAGCAGTACTTC.

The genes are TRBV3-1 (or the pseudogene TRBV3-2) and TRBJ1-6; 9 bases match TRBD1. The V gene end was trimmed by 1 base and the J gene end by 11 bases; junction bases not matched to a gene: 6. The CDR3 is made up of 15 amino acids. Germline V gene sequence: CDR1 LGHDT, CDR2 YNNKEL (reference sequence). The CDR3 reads CASSQGGTGWPPLHF. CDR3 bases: TGTGCCAGCAGCCAAGGGGGGACAGGGTGGCCACCCCTCCACTTT.

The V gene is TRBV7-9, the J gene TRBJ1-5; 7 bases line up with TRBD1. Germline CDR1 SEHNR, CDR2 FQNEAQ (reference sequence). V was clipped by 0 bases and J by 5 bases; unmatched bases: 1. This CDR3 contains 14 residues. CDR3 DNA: TGTGCCAGCAGCTTAGCGGGACAGTATCAGCCCCAGCATTTT. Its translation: CASSLAGQYQPQHF.

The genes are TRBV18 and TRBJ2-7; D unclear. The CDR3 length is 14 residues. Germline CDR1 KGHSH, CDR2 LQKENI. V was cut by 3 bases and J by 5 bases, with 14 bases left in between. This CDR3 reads CASSPAFGENEQYF. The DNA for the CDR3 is TGTGCCAGCTCACCTGCGTTCGGTGAGAACGAGCAGTACTTC.

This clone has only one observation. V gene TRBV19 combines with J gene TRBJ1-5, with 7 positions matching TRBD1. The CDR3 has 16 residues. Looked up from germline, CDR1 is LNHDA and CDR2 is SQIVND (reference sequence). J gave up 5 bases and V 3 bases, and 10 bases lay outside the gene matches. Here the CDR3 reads CASSILKGGGYQPQHF. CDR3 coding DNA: TGTGCCAGTAGTATTCTGAAAGGGGGCGGTTATCAGCCCCAGCATTTT.

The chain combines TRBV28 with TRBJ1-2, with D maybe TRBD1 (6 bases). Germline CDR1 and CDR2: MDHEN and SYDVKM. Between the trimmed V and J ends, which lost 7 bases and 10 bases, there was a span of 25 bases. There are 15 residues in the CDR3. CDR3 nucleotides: TGTGCCAGCACCGGGTTGTCCTTCGGACAGCCCCTCTACACCTTC. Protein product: CASTGLSFGQPLYTF.

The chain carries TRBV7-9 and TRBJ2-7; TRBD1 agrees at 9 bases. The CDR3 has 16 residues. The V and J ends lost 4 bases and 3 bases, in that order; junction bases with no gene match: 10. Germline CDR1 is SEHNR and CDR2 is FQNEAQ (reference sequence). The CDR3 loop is CASSSPDRGSGYEQYF. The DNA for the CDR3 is TGTGCCAGCAGCTCACCTGACAGGGGGTCCGGCTACGAGCAGTACTTC.

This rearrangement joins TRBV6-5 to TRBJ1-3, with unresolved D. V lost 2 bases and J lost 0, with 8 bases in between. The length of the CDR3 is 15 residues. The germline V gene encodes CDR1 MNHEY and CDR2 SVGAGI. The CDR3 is CASSYGRISGNTIYF. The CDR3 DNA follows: TGTGCCAGCAGTTACGGCCGAATCTCTGGAAACACCATATATTTT.

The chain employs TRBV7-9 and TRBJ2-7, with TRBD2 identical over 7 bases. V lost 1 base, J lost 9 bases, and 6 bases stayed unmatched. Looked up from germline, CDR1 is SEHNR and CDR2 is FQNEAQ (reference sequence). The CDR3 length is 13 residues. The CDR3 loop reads CASSLDPTGGQYF. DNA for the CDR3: TGTGCCAGCAGCTTAGATCCGACGGGGGGGCAGTACTTC.

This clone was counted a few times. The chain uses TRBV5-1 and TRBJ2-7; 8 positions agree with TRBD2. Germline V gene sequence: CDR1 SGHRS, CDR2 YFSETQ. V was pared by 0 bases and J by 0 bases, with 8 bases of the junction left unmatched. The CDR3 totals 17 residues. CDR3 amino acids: CASSLAGAGAASYEQYF. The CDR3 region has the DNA TGCGCCAGCAGCTTGGCTGGAGCGGGGGCCGCCTCCTACGAGCAGTACTTC.

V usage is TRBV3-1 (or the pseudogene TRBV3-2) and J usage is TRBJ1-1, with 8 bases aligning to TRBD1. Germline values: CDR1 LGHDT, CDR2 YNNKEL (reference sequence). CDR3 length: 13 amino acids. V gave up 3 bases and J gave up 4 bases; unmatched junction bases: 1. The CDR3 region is CASSQGTGTEAFF. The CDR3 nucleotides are TGTGCCAGCAGCCAGGGGACAGGCACTGAAGCTTTCTTT.

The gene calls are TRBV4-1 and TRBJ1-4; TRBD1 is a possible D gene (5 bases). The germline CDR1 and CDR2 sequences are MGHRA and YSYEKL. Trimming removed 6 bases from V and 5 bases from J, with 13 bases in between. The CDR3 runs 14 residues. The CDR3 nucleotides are TGCGCCAGCAGGAAAGGGGCAGGGAATGAAAAACTGTTTTTT. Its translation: CASRKGAGNEKLFF.

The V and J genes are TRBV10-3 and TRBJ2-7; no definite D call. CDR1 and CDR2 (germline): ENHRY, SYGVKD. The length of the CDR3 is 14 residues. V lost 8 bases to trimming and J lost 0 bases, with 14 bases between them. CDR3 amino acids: CAIRLRSDSYEQYF. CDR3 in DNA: TGTGCCATCCGTTTGCGAAGCGACTCCTACGAGCAGTACTTC.